This TCR beta chain stems from a study of T cell responses to AZD1222 COVID-19 vaccine. This CDR3 has 15 amino acids. Looked up from germline, CDR1 is LGHDT and CDR2 is YNNKEL (reference sequence). With 2 bases removed from V and 1 base from J, the gap between germline ends came to 11 bases. Sequencing used immunoSEQ multiplex PCR; TCRdb keeps in-frame clones, though not all of them. The data hold 120,000 or so clones, with around 91% observed a single time. This chain uses TRBV3-1 (or the pseudogene TRBV3-2) with TRBJ1-2, with D uncertain. The TCR was taken from an adult in good health. The sequencing here drew on peripheral blood, taken on day 0 of AZD1222 vaccination. CDR3 protein: CASSQTPTGNYGYTF. In DNA, the CDR3 is TGTGCCAGCAGCCAAACCCCGACGGGTAACTATGGCTACACCTTC.